This entry describes one T cell receptor (beta chain). Antigen unknown. This sample is drawn from a study of Graves' ophthalmopathy and Graves' hyperthyroidism. Overall study context: Hyperthyroidism was classified as stable if no ophthalmopathy occurred within 18 months of follow-up. Overall study results and limits: For separating ophthalmopathy from stable hyperthyroidism, a 13-signature model gave under 90% sensitivity and around 76% specificity. Blood also contained most of the expanded thyroid clonotypes above 0.001 frequency.

The study recruited hyperthyroidism patients aged 18 to 65 who were newly diagnosed, under 2 months' duration. Amplified TCR beta CDR3 regions were obtained using RNA transcripts as template. Second-round multiplex PCR came after first-round RT-PCR with HTBI primers. Using its own MiXCR run on the multiplex PCR reads, TCRdb lists one record per CDR3 protein. The sample lists more than 1,000,000 distinct CDR3 sequences, 36% seen once, with over 8.5% in the top ten. Source material: peripheral blood or thyroid tissue (not recorded which). This clonotype originated in an adult man with Graves' hyperthyroidism.

CDR3 sequence: CASSMTGQLSTNEKLFF. The DNA of the CDR3 is TGTGCCAGTAGTATGACAGGGCAACTTTCCACTAATGAAAAACTGTTTTTT. V and J are TRBV19 and TRBJ1-4; 7 bases line up with TRBD1. The germline CDR1 and CDR2 sequences are LNHDA and SQIVND (reference sequence). This CDR3 contains 17 residues. Unmatched junction bases numbered 9, after V lost 3 bases and J lost 2 bases.